The sequence of this TCR beta chain was determined in a study of shared clonotypes between healthy human individuals (dated by TCRdb to the early 2020s). Regarding the complete study: Two women and three men aged 18 to 49 years were included in the cohort. To increase sequencing depth and limit assay-specific biases, TCR repertoire library preparation and sequencing were carried out by different laboratories using diverse techniques. To estimate repertoire size and how much clonotypes are shared between individuals, the study performed deep sequencing of blood TCR repertoires from roughly five healthy adults. Leukapheresis yielded between about 0.85 and 10 billion PBMCs per donor. For each donor, three plates each were used for CD4 naive and CD4 memory, two plates were used for CD8 naive, and one plate was used for CD8 memory.

Using the deep immunoSEQ assay, multiplex PCR amplified TCR CDR3 regions from genomic DNA. For each cell subset, the extracted genomic DNA was distributed evenly across all wells of several immunoSEQ 96-well plates, and each plate served as one replicate. Each replicate PCR for sorted subsets received roughly 200 ng genomic DNA, equal to roughly 33,000 T cell genomes. Purified libraries were measured with a Qubit 3.0 fluorometer, size-checked on a Bioanalyzer 2100, and measured again with the KAPA Library Quantification kit. A separate single-read 150-cycle Illumina NextSeq 550 flow cell was used to sequence each immunoSEQ 96-well plate. Per the authors' processing: Because only junctional sequences without quality scores were contained in the immunoSEQ output, filtering matching that applied to full-length reads could not be performed. To assign V/J genes and CDR3, sequences were annotated against IMGT germline references using PyIR, a Python wrapper for IgBLAST v1.9. Any read was removed if the V/J assignment was weak (E-value above 1e-6), the CDR3 was missing, or the read contained stop codons, out-of-frame junctions, or ambiguous translated residues. V3J clonotypes were defined as sequences sharing an identical inferred V gene, J gene, and CDR3 amino acid sequence. The percentage overlap between two repertoires was calculated by dividing the number of shared unique clonotypes by the size of the smaller repertoire. RTK rarefaction, the Chao1 estimator, and Recon v2.1 estimates of unobserved clonotypes were used to assess repertoire richness. Generation probabilities were computed with OLGA for all TCRbeta clonotypes obtained by the gDNA method from a handful of donors. The table comes from immuneACCESS by way of TCRdb, which keeps in-frame sequences with V and J called. Part of the clones is missing from these tables; in studies checked, under half for an unresolved V gene and the rest for unknown reasons. From that table come the V and J calls and clone size; the DNA was used to work out D and trimming. The sample table lists millions of clones, just under 95% of them with a count of one. The top ten clones comprise around 1.1% of the sample.

On this clone: Its antigen remains undetermined. Base qualities are not at hand, and no much larger clone is one base apart.

General conclusions and limits of the study: Roughly 5% of naive CD4, around 4% of naive CD8, roughly 2.4% of memory CD4, and 0.4% of memory CD8 clonotypes were shared across four donors. Only blood was sampled, and tissue TCR repertoires likely differ from those in blood. Naive subsets generally had larger estimated clonotype richness than memory subsets did. Incomplete sequencing was indicated by rarefaction of sorted-subset datasets, despite the large sequencing depth. The small number of donors limited the genetic and exposure-history diversity represented. Clonotypes shared by all four sorted-subset donors showed higher generation probabilities than non-shared clonotypes. Pairwise subsampling indicated that sequencing depth was expected to affect the degree of clonotype sharing among donors.

For the CD8 naive samples, CD45RO-negative cells were positively selected for CCR7, yielding a CD45RA+CCR7+ population from which TemRA cells were excluded. The donors were healthy, HIV-negative adults who had no recently reported acute infections or vaccinations. Every donor was a Caucasian adult living in Nashville, Tennessee, USA. After blood collection by leukapheresis, PBMCs were isolated using Ficoll-Histopaque density gradient centrifugation and then cryopreserved in the vapor phase of liquid nitrogen. Purity and quantity of every magnetically sorted T cell population were checked by analytical flow cytometry. From each sorted fraction, genomic DNA was isolated and quantified by UV absorbance on a Nanodrop 2000c. The germline V gene gives CDR1 as SGHNT and CDR2 as YENEEA. The CDR3 spans 16 residues, from the cysteine through the phenylalanine. The read is trimmed to its CDR3 DNA, 48 bases read in frame from base 1. Trimming removed 5 bases from V and 3 bases from J, leaving 18 bases between the germline ends.

The rearrangement combines TRBV11-3 with TRBJ2-3; the D gene is perhaps TRBD2, on 6 matching bases. This sequence originates from a young man in good health. The sample taken for sequencing was naive CD8+ T cells sorted from blood. Taken with the paper, the label for cell subset or site translates to: CD45RA+CCR7+. The sequenced DNA: TGTGCCAGCAGCCAGTTAGCGGATTTGGGGACAGATACGCAGTATTTT. Its coded protein is CASSQLADLGTDTQYF.